Listed below are T cell receptor beta chains from one sample, sequenced in a study of cytomegalovirus exposure and HLA in healthy donors. Libraries were prepared by immunoSEQ multiplex PCR; TCRdb keeps only in-frame clonotypes and omits some of them. The table lists 210,000 or so clones, about 83% of them singletons. Sequencing was carried out using PBMCs. These receptors originate from a man in his forties in good health and CMV-seronegative. The CDR3 runs from the conserved cysteine through the conserved F or W. A D gene is named only where the DNA matches it firmly. Where a row states a size, it is once, few, many or the class of an expanded clone; other rows omit it.

J,D,V,size,CDR3,DNA
TRBJ2-7,-,TRBV7-6,-,CASSLAHGGRGAYEQYF,TGTGCCAGCAGCTTAGCTCACGGTGGCAGGGGGGCTTACGAGCAGTACTTC
TRBJ2-5,TRBD2,TRBV9,-,CASSVDSSGTGRETQYF,TGTGCCAGCAGCGTAGATTCTAGCGGGACGGGCAGGGAGACCCAGTACTTC
TRBJ1-5,-,TRBV4-3,once,CASSHGGGQPQHF,TGCGCCAGCAGCCATGGGGGGGGTCAGCCCCAGCATTTT
TRBJ1-5,TRBD1,TRBV10-3,-,CASVDRENQPQHF,TGTGCCAGCGTCGACAGGGAAAATCAGCCCCAGCATTTT
TRBJ1-4,-,TRBV13,few,CASSLGTGWNEKLFF,TGTGCCAGCAGTCTAGGCACAGGGTGGAATGAAAAACTGTTTTTT
TRBJ2-7,TRBD2,TRBV6-6,-,CASRPQAGGTYEQYF,TGTGCCAGCAGACCCCAGGCGGGAGGGACCTACGAGCAGTACTTC
TRBJ2-1,TRBD2,TRBV2,-,CAIPPPNSGKSSYNEQFF,TGTGCCATCCCGCCGCCTAATAGCGGGAAAAGCTCCTACAATGAGCAGTTCTTC
TRBJ1-1,-,TRBV7-3,-,CASSQGVGPGTEAFF,TGTGCCAGCAGCCAGGGCGTTGGGCCAGGGACTGAAGCTTTCTTT
TRBJ2-1,TRBD1,TRBV6-1,-,CASSVQDREGPFF,TGTGCCAGCAGTGTCCAGGACAGGGAAGGTCCGTTCTTC
TRBJ1-4,TRBD1,TRBV18,once,CASSPSSGGAEKLFF,TGTGCCAGCTCACCATCTTCAGGGGGCGCTGAAAAACTGTTTTTT
TRBJ2-5,-,TRBV29-1,-,CSVEGRQETQYF,TGCAGCGTTGAAGGCAGGCAAGAGACCCAGTACTTC
TRBJ2-1,-,TRBV7-2,once,CASSPPGTTGGNEQFF,TGTGCCAGCAGCCCGCCTGGGACCACCGGGGGCAATGAGCAGTTCTTC
TRBJ1-5,-,TRBV28,-,CASSQIQTGLANQPQHF,TGTGCCAGCAGCCAAATACAAACAGGGTTGGCCAATCAGCCCCAGCATTTT
TRBJ1-5,TRBD1,TRBV6-6,-,CASSQQGNSNQPQHF,TGTGCCAGCAGCCAACAGGGGAATAGCAATCAGCCCCAGCATTTT
TRBJ2-1,TRBD1,TRBV11-2,-,CASTSRGRSSYNEQFF,TGTGCCAGCACCTCGAGGGGGCGCAGCTCCTACAATGAGCAGTTCTTC
TRBJ2-7,TRBD2,TRBV28,once,CASSLGLAGVREQYF,TGTGCCAGCAGTCTGGGACTAGCGGGAGTGAGGGAGCAGTACTTC
TRBJ2-3,TRBD2,TRBV30,-,CAWNVGTSGSTDTQYF,TGTGCCTGGAACGTCGGGACTAGCGGGAGTACAGATACGCAGTATTTT
TRBJ1-3,TRBD1,TRBV5-4,-,CASSLERDSVSSGNTIYF,TGTGCCAGCAGCTTGGAAAGGGACAGCGTGAGCTCTGGAAACACCATATATTTT
TRBJ2-3,TRBD2,TRBV6-5,-,CASSLAGYVDTQYF,TGTGCCAGCAGTTTAGCGGGTTATGTAGATACGCAGTATTTT
TRBJ2-3,TRBD1,TRBV18,-,CASSPMTGGSTDTQYF,TGTGCCAGCTCACCCATGACAGGGGGCTCCACAGATACGCAGTATTTT
TRBJ2-3,-,TRBV4-3,-,CASSQVEGDTQYF,TGCGCCAGCAGCCAAGTTGAGGGAGATACGCAGTATTTT
TRBJ2-7,TRBD2,TRBV9,-,CASSSSGGLLNEQYF,TGTGCCAGCAGCTCTTCGGGAGGCCTCTTAAACGAGCAGTACTTC
TRBJ1-2,-,TRBV5-6,-,CASESIDRTYGYTF,TGTGCCAGCGAATCCATCGACAGGACCTATGGCTACACCTTC
TRBJ2-2,TRBD2,TRBV10-3,-,CAISVAGVTGELFF,TGTGCCATCAGTGTGGCGGGAGTCACCGGGGAGCTGTTTTTT
TRBJ2-3,TRBD2,TRBV19,once,CASSRRLAGGPDTQYF,TGTGCCAGTAGCCGACGACTAGCGGGGGGGCCCGATACGCAGTATTTT
TRBJ2-2,-,TRBV5-5,-,CASREGTLANTGELFF,TGTGCCAGCAGAGAAGGGACACTCGCGAACACCGGGGAGCTGTTTTTT
TRBJ2-1,-,TRBV27,-,CASSRTSKSSYNEQFF,TGTGCCAGCAGCCGGACATCTAAGAGCTCCTACAATGAGCAGTTCTTC
TRBJ2-7,TRBD2,TRBV5-1,-,CASSSGTSGYEQYF,TGCGCCAGCAGCTCCGGGACTAGCGGCTACGAGCAGTACTTC
TRBJ2-7,TRBD1,TRBV18,-,CASSPNSQGATHEQYF,TGTGCCAGCTCACCAAACTCTCAGGGGGCGACCCACGAGCAGTACTTC
TRBJ1-2,-,TRBV27,-,CASSFNPRLGYTF,TGTGCCAGCAGTTTCAACCCGAGATTAGGCTACACCTTC
TRBJ2-1,TRBD2,TRBV14,-,CASSQGLAGGSSPFF,TGTGCCAGCAGCCAGGGACTAGCGGGGGGCTCTTCACCCTTCTTC
TRBJ2-5,TRBD2,TRBV7-7,-,CASSLVAGGQETQYF,TGTGCCAGCAGCTTAGTAGCGGGGGGGCAAGAGACCCAGTACTTC
TRBJ1-1,TRBD1,TRBV7-6,-,CASSARTGRDTEAFF,TGTGCCAGCAGCGCCCGGACAGGGCGCGATACTGAAGCTTTCTTT
TRBJ2-7,-,TRBV5-6,once,CASSLGVRKKTYEQYF,TGTGCCAGCAGCTTGGGGGTCAGGAAAAAGACCTACGAGCAGTACTTC
TRBJ1-1,TRBD1,TRBV7-9,-,CASSFTGADTEAFF,TGTGCCAGCAGCTTCACAGGGGCGGACACTGAAGCTTTCTTT
TRBJ1-1,TRBD1,TRBV6-5,-,CASSYGTARTEAFF,TGTGCCAGCAGTTACGGGACAGCTAGAACTGAAGCTTTCTTT
TRBJ2-2,TRBD1,TRBV5-5,-,CASSWGQGAGGELFF,TGTGCCAGCAGCTGGGGACAGGGGGCGGGCGGGGAGCTGTTTTTT